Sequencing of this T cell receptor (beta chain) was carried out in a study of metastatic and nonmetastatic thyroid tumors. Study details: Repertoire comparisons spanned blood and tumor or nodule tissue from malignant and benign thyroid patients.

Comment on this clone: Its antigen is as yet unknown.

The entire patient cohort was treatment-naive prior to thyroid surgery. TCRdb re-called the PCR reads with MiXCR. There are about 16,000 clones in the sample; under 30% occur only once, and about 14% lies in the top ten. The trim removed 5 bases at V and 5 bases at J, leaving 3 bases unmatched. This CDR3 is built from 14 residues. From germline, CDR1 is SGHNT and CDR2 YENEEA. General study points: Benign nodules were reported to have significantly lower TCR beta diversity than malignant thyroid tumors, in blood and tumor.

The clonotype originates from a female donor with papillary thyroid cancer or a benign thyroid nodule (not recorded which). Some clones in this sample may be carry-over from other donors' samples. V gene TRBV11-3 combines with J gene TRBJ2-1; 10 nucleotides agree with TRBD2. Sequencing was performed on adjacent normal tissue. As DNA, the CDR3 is TGTGCCAGCAGCCCGGGACTAGCGAACAATGAGCAGTTCTTC. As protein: CASSPGLANNEQFF. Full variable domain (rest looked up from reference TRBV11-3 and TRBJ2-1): EAGVVQSPRYKIIEKKQPVAFWCNPISGHNTLYWYLQNLGQGPELLIRYENEEAVDDSQLPKDRFSAERLKGVDSTLKIQPAELGDSAVYLCASSPGLANNEQFFGPGTRLTVL.